This T cell receptor beta chain was identified during a study of brain T cells in children with intractable seizures. A note on this clone: Its target is unknown.

The CDR3 is 13 residues long. Germline V gene sequence: CDR1 MNHEY, CDR2 SMNVEV (reference sequence). The V and J ends lost 3 bases and 9 bases respectively, with 9 bases between them. The protocol was immunoSEQ multiplex PCR, while the TCRdb copy is restricted to in-frame clones and leaves out a portion. The sample lists around 41,000 clones; more than 80% were seen once. Study-level results: Patients' HCMV serostatus was unknown; virus specificity rests on CDR3 similarity alone. Pre- and post-surgery blood differed in depth, so pre-surgery absences may be undersampling.

The clonotype was recovered from a girl under 10 years old with tuberous sclerosis and intractable seizures. The chain has TRBV27 and TRBJ1-6, with a possible D match to TRBD1 (5 bases). Material: peripheral blood, obtained at surgery. In nucleotides, the CDR3 is TGTGCCAGCAGTTTTGGGGGAGGTTCACCCCTCCACTTT. Translating gives CASSFGGGSPLHF.